This passage covers 25 T cell receptor beta chains from one sample sequenced in a study of Graves' ophthalmopathy and Graves' hyperthyroidism. RNA transcripts served as template for amplifying TCR beta CDR3 sequences. RT-PCR was first run with HTBI primers, then multiplex PCR in a second round. Each CDR3 protein gets one entry after TCRdb re-called the multiplex PCR reads with MiXCR. The table includes 660,000 or so distinct CDR3 sequences, under 50% detected once. Sequences were obtained from peripheral blood. These receptors came from an adult man with Graves' ophthalmopathy.

J is TRBJ1-6 and V is TRBV12-1. TRBV12-1 is shown as a pseudogene. The CDR3 sequence is 15 residues long. The CDR3 reads CASIDGGVGNSPLHF. The DNA of the CDR3 is TGTGCCAGCATCGACGGTGGGGTTGGTAATTCACCCCTCCACTTT.

This clonotype came up a few times. The rearrangement joins TRBV19 to TRBJ2-2, with D perhaps TRBD2 (6 bases). The ends were cut back, 0 bases at V and 4 bases at J, with 12 bases in the middle. The CDR3 totals 16 residues. Germline CDR1 LNHDA, CDR2 SQIVND (reference sequence). The CDR3 here is CASSIEWRGATGELFF. The CDR3 nucleotides are TGTGCCAGTAGTATAGAATGGCGGGGAGCCACCGGGGAGCTGTTTTTT. The entire variable domain, with the rest obtained from reference TRBV19 and TRBJ2-2, is as follows: DGGITQSPKYLFRKEGQNVTLSCEQNLNHDAMYWYRQDPGQGLRLIYYSQIVNDFQKGDIAEGYSVSREKKESFPLTVTSAQKNPTAFYLCASSIEWRGATGELFFGEGSRLTVL.

This clonotype occurred a few times. The chain joins TRBV6-5 to TRBJ2-5, with D tentatively TRBD2 (6 bases). CDR1 and CDR2 from the germline V gene are MNHEY and SVGAGI. The length of the CDR3 is 12 residues. Trimming left V 6 bases short and J 1 base short, with 6 bases between. The CDR3 sequence: CASREGQETQYF. The DNA of the CDR3 is TGTGCCAGCAGGGAGGGCCAAGAGACCCAGTACTTC.

The V gene is TRBV7-3, the J gene TRBJ2-2; 7 nucleotides match TRBD1. Germline CDR1 is SGHTA and CDR2 is FQGTGA. V trimming: 4 bases; J trimming: 6 bases; junction bases outside the gene matches: 14. CDR3 length: 17 amino acids. The CDR3 reads CASSSTVRGTNPGELFF. The DNA for the CDR3 is TGTGCCAGCAGCTCAACAGTCAGGGGGACCAATCCCGGGGAGCTGTTTTTT.

The V call is TRBV29-1, the J call TRBJ2-5; TRBD2 agrees at 13 bases. This CDR3 is built from 14 residues. Germline V gene sequence: CDR1 SQVTM, CDR2 ANQGSEA. Unmatched junction bases numbered 4, after V lost 4 bases and J lost 5 bases. The CDR3 region has the DNA TGCAGCGTTGTTACTAGCGGGGGGGTCGAGACCCAGTACTTC. Its translation is CSVVTSGGVETQYF. The whole variable domain, remainder taken from reference TRBV29-1 and TRBJ2-5, is SAVISQKPSRDICQRGTSLTIQCQVDSQVTMMFWYRQQPGQSLTLIATANQGSEATYESGFVIDKFPISRPNLTFSTLTVSNMSPEDSSIYLCSVVTSGGVETQYFGPGTRLLVL.

This clonotype was detected ten times or more. V is TRBV12-3 or TRBV12-4 and J is TRBJ1-6; D possibly corresponds to TRBD1 (5 bases). V lost 1 base and J lost 7, with 14 bases in between. The CDR3 has 16 amino acids. CDR3 protein: CASSLGEGALNSPLHF. As DNA, the CDR3 is TGTGCCAGCAGTTTAGGGGAAGGGGCGTTAAATTCACCCCTCCACTTT.

The chain uses TRBV10-3 and TRBJ1-2; D possibly corresponds to TRBD1 (6 bases). The CDR3 has 13 residues. Germline V gives CDR1 ENHRY, CDR2 SYGVKD. Between the trimmed V and J ends, which lost 6 bases and 4 bases, there was a span of 12 bases. CDR3 DNA: TGTGCCATCAGGAGCACAGGGTTCTATGGCTACACCTTC. It translates to CAIRSTGFYGYTF.

This clonotype was observed at least ten times. This rearrangement joins TRBV7-8 to TRBJ1-3; D gene ambiguous. This CDR3 comprises 15 residues. Trimming pared 5 bases from V and 2 bases from J, leaving 13 bases between. Germline V gene data show CDR1 as SGHVS and CDR2 as FQNEAQ. The DNA for the CDR3 is TGTGCCAGCAGCGAGGTCACTGCGACTGGAAACACCATATATTTT. Protein sequence: CASSEVTATGNTIYF.

This clonotype was recorded a few times. This chain joins TRBV27 and TRBJ1-5, with 8 positions matching TRBD1. The CDR3 has 14 residues. Germline CDR1 is MNHEY and CDR2 is SMNVEV (reference sequence). Trimming at V came to 8 bases and at J to 4 bases, leaving 7 bases not matched to a gene. CDR3 residues: CASGQGPFNQPQHF. The CDR3 coding sequence is TGTGCCAGCGGACAGGGCCCTTTTAATCAGCCCCAGCATTTT.

About this clonotype: A much larger clone differs from this one at a single base, so this may be a read error. This chain connects TRBV10-3 to TRBJ1-1, with 11 bases identical to TRBD1. CDR3 length equals 13 residues. Germline lookup yields CDR1 ENHRY and CDR2 SYGVKD. CDR3 residues: CASSLRDRGKVFF. The CDR3 DNA reads as TGTGCCAGCAGTTTACGGGACAGGGGGAAAGTTTTCTTT.

The chain has TRBV10-3 and TRBJ2-7, with TRBD2 identical over 9 bases. Germline lookup yields CDR1 ENHRY and CDR2 SYGVKD. After removal of 10 bases from V and 0 bases from J, the junction contained 13 bases not matched to a gene. The CDR3 extends over 16 amino acids. DNA of the CDR3: TGTGCCAGCTCCCTCCGAAGCGGGGGGTCCTCCTACGAGCAGTACTTC. It encodes CASSLRSGGSSYEQYF.

Notes on this clonotype: One end of the junction varies from germline; a read error may be responsible. The V and J genes are TRBV5-1 and TRBJ1-2, with no clear D. This CDR3 has 14 amino acids. Germline V gene lookup returns CDR1 SGHRS and CDR2 YFSETQ. CDR3 DNA sequence: TGTGCCAGCAGCCAAGAGAGGTCAGGCTATGGCTACACCTTC. This translates into CASSQERSGYGYTF.

This clonotype was picked up many times. DNA for the CDR3: TGTGCCAGCAGCTTAATCGGGGGGCCAGACTATGGCTACACCTTC. Translation: CASSLIGGPDYGYTF. This sequence joins TRBV7-6 and TRBJ1-2, with D possibly being TRBD1 (6 bases). The germline V gene has CDR1 SGHVS and CDR2 FNYEAQ. V lost 2 bases and J lost 3, with 13 bases in between. The CDR3 length is 15 residues.

For this clonotype: Possible read error: a much larger clone is one base away. Written as DNA, the CDR3 is TGCAATGCAAAAGAAACAGGGTCCTCACCCCTCCACTTT. Translated, it gives CNAKETGSSPLHF. J is TRBJ1-6 and V is TRBV20-1; a weak D match, TRBD1 (6 bases). The CDR3 consists of 13 residues. From germline, CDR1 is DFQATT and CDR2 SNEGSKA (reference sequence).

This clonotype was seen many times. V is TRBV2 and J is TRBJ2-7, with 9 nucleotides matching TRBD2. Germline loops: CDR1 SNHLY, CDR2 FYNNEI. V shed 5 bases, J shed 5 bases, and the junction held 10 bases outside the gene matches. The CDR3 runs to 15 residues. CDR3 loop: CASSRREGRADEQYF. The CDR3 DNA reads as TGTGCCAGCAGTAGGCGGGAGGGCCGAGCCGACGAGCAGTACTTC.

This clonotype came up many times. V is TRBV29-1 and J is TRBJ1-1, with TRBD1 identical over 9 bases. There are 13 residues in the CDR3. Germline V gene data show CDR1 as SQVTM and CDR2 as ANQGSEA. V was pared by 7 bases and J by 6 bases, with 9 bases of the junction left unmatched. Here the CDR3 DNA reads TGCAGCGCTCAAACGACAGGGGGGCCTGAAGCTTTCTTT. Its protein product is CSAQTTGGPEAFF. Using reference TRBV29-1 and TRBJ1-1 for the parts outside the CDR3, the full variable domain is SAVISQKPSRDICQRGTSLTIQCQVDSQVTMMFWYRQQPGQSLTLIATANQGSEATYESGFVIDKFPISRPNLTFSTLTVSNMSPEDSSIYLCSAQTTGGPEAFFGQGTRLTVV.

The V and J genes are TRBV7-3 and TRBJ2-5; possible D gene TRBD2, 6 bases. There are 16 residues in the CDR3. V lost 3 bases, J lost 3 bases, and 17 bases lay in between. Germline V gene lookup returns CDR1 SGHTA and CDR2 FQGTGA. The CDR3, as DNA: TGTGCCAGCAGCTTGGACTTCATGGGGGGTAAAGAGACCCAGTACTTC. Amino acids: CASSLDFMGGKETQYF.

This chain links TRBV2 with TRBJ1-5; D uncertain. CDR3 length: 17 residues. Germline-derived CDR1 and CDR2 are SNHLY and FYNNEI. Trimming cost V 0 bases and J 6 bases, with 18 bases left between them. The CDR3 DNA follows: TGTGCCAGCAGTGAAGCGCGCCACCTAACGGCCGGTCAGCCCCAGCATTTT. Protein product: CASSEARHLTAGQPQHF. The full variable domain, rest sourced from reference TRBV2 and TRBJ1-5, is EPEVTQTPSHQVTQMGQEVILRCVPISNHLYFYWYRQILGQKVEFLVSFYNNEISEKSEIFDDQFSVERPDGSNFTLKIRSTKLEDSAMYFCASSEARHLTAGQPQHFGDGTRLSIL.

With regard to this clonotype: One end of the junction is discordant with germline, which a read error may explain. The CDR3 DNA follows: TGTGCCAGTAGCACAAGAAGAGGGGAGCAGCACTTC. Encoded protein: CASSTRRGEQHF. V usage is TRBV19 and J usage is TRBJ2-7; either TRBD1 or TRBD2 may supply D (5 bases each). The germline V gene encodes CDR1 LNHDA and CDR2 SQIVND (reference sequence). CDR3 length equals 12 residues.

This clonotype was seen repeatedly, ten times or more. The rearrangement uses TRBV7-2 and TRBJ1-5; tentatively, D is TRBD1 (5 bases). Between the trimmed V and J ends, which lost 0 bases and 1 base, there was a span of 7 bases. The length of the CDR3 is 15 residues. The germline gives CDR1 SGHTA, CDR2 FQGNSA. CDR3 residues: CASSLAGTSNQPQHF. For the CDR3, the DNA is TGTGCCAGCAGCTTAGCAGGGACGAGCAATCAGCCCCAGCATTTT.

In regard to this clonotype: One base away lies a much larger clone, so this may be a sequencing read error. This chain joins TRBV2 and TRBJ2-7, with 9 positions matching TRBD2. Unmatched junction bases numbered 4, after V lost 0 bases and J lost 4 bases. CDR1 is SNHLY and CDR2 is FYNNEI in the germline V gene. The CDR3 extends over 15 amino acids. The CDR3 DNA reads TGTGCCAGCAGTGAAGCCAGGACTAGCGTTTACGAGCAGTACTTC. Protein: CASSEARTSVYEQYF.

This clonotype was counted only a few times. This chain connects TRBV20-1 to TRBJ2-2, with D possibly being TRBD1 (5 bases). Germline V gives CDR1 DFQATT, CDR2 SNEGSKA (reference sequence). CDR3 size: 12 residues. V lost 4 bases and J lost 7, with 10 bases in between. The CDR3 region is CSATDTRGELFF. Here the CDR3 DNA reads TGCAGTGCTACGGACACCCGCGGGGAGCTGTTTTTT.

For this clonotype: One end of the junction does not line up with germline, which may come from a read error. The chain carries TRBV2 and TRBJ2-5; D could derive from TRBD1 or TRBD2 (5 bases each). Germline V gives CDR1 SNHLY, CDR2 FYNNEI. The CDR3 runs 13 residues. CDR3 protein: CASSDPGRGTQHF. The CDR3 DNA sequence: TGTGCCAGCAGTGACCCGGGCAGAGGGACCCAGCACTTC.

This clonotype has ten or more counts. V usage is TRBV7-2 and J usage is TRBJ2-7; 13 nucleotides align to TRBD2. Germline CDR1 and CDR2: SGHTA and FQGNSA. The V gene end was trimmed by 5 bases and the J gene end by 3 bases; junction bases not matched to a gene: 4. The CDR3 spans 15 residues. The CDR3 loop reads CASSLLAGGSYEQYF. CDR3 coding DNA: TGTGCCAGCAGCCTACTAGCGGGGGGGAGCTACGAGCAGTACTTC.

The chain uses TRBV7-2 and TRBJ2-2; possibly TRBD1 for D (6 bases). Deletions cut 3 bases from V and 5 bases from J, with 16 bases between. There are 16 residues in the CDR3. Germline assignment: CDR1 SGHTA and CDR2 FQGNSA. The CDR3 coding sequence is TGTGCCAGCAGCTTTGGGACAACAGACCCGACCGGGGAGCTGTTTTTT. It yields the protein CASSFGTTDPTGELFF.